Below, 15 T cell receptor beta chains from the same sample are listed, as sequenced in a study of T cell changes during pregnancy in multiple sclerosis. Generated by immunoSEQ multiplex PCR, the TCRdb table keeps only in-frame clones and is missing some. Of approximately 32,000 clones listed, 89% are singletons. This specimen consisted of CD8+ T cells from peripheral blood mononuclear cells, obtained in the second trimester of pregnancy. These receptors all stem from a female donor with multiple sclerosis, enrolled in a pregnancy study.

The chain links TRBV5-4 to TRBJ2-5; D gene unclear. CDR3 length: 14 amino acids. CDR1 is SGHNT, CDR2 YYREEE, per germline (reference sequence). Trimming took 2 bases from V and 1 from J, leaving 9 bases between them. DNA for the CDR3: TGTGCCAGCAGCTTTGACTCAACCCAAGAGACCCAGTACTTC. Its protein product is CASSFDSTQETQYF.

The chain combines TRBV27 with TRBJ2-2; 8 bases align to TRBD1. The germline V gene encodes CDR1 MNHEY and CDR2 SMNVEV (reference sequence). This CDR3 comprises 15 residues. The J segment lost 9 bases and the V segment lost 0 bases, leaving 6 bases of the junction unmatched. The chain's CDR3 is CASSLSGQGTRELFF. In nucleotides, the CDR3 is TGTGCCAGCAGTTTATCCGGACAGGGTACCAGGGAGCTGTTTTTT.

The V gene is TRBV6-6, the J gene TRBJ1-1, with 10 bases matching TRBD1. Germline V gene sequence: CDR1 MNHNY, CDR2 SVGAGI (reference sequence). Trimming at V came to 6 bases and at J to 4 bases, leaving 11 bases not matched to a gene. CDR3 length: 16 residues. The DNA for the CDR3 is TGTGCCAGCAGGCCGACAGGGGGCGGATCGAGCACTGAAGCTTTCTTT. It encodes CASRPTGGGSSTEAFF.

The rearrangement joins TRBV27 to TRBJ2-3; possible D gene TRBD1, 5 bases. The germline V gene encodes CDR1 MNHEY and CDR2 SMNVEV (reference sequence). The CDR3 consists of 14 residues. Trimming shortened V by 4 bases and J by 4 bases, and 12 bases separated the two germline ends. This CDR3 is CASSSRTRADTQYF. As DNA, the CDR3 is TGTGCCAGCAGTTCAAGGACAAGGGCAGATACGCAGTATTTT.

CDR3 region: CASRTSGTYNEQFF. CDR3 DNA sequence: TGTGCCAGCCGCACTAGCGGGACCTACAATGAGCAGTTCTTC. The chain uses TRBV27 and TRBJ2-1; 10 bases match TRBD2. The ends lost 8 bases at V and 2 bases at J; junction bases unmatched: 3. Germline CDR1 and CDR2: MNHEY and SMNVEV (reference sequence). This CDR3 is 14 amino acids long.

The chain joins TRBV5-1 to TRBJ1-2, with TRBD1 as a possible D gene (5 bases). The CDR3 sequence is 15 residues long. Trimming removed 0 bases at V and 5 bases at J, with 14 bases between. CDR1 SGHRS and CDR2 YFSETQ come from the germline V gene. This CDR3 is CASSLVPGPSYGYTF. Written as DNA, the CDR3 is TGCGCCAGCAGCTTGGTCCCAGGGCCTTCGTATGGCTACACCTTC. The full variable domain, with the rest looked up from reference TRBV5-1 and TRBJ1-2, is KAGVTQTPRYLIKTRGQQVTLSCSPISGHRSVSWYQQTPGQGLQFLFEYFSETQRNKGNFPGRFSGRQFSNSRSEMNVSTLELGDSALYLCASSLVPGPSYGYTFGSGTRLTVV.

The chain combines TRBV2 with TRBJ1-4; 7 nucleotides align to TRBD1. CDR1 is SNHLY and CDR2 is FYNNEI in the germline V gene. Losses at the gene ends were 6 bases for V and 0 bases for J; bases not matched to a gene: 1. The CDR3 is 14 amino acids. The DNA for the CDR3 is TGTGCCAGCAGGGGGACAGCAACTAATGAAAAACTGTTTTTT. It yields the protein CASRGTATNEKLFF.

J is TRBJ2-2 and V is TRBV7-8; 10 positions agree with TRBD2. The V segment lost 4 bases and the J segment 0 bases; nucleotides outside the gene matches: 5. CDR3 size: 17 residues. Germline-derived CDR1 and CDR2 are SGHVS and FQNEAQ. CDR3 coding DNA: TGTGCCAGCAGCTCCCCTAGCGGGAGTCCGAACACCGGGGAGCTGTTTTTT. As protein: CASSSPSGSPNTGELFF.

This chain connects TRBV5-1 to TRBJ2-7; 7 bases match TRBD1. Germline CDR1 and CDR2: SGHRS and YFSETQ. The CDR3 has 15 amino acids. V shed 5 bases and J 3 bases; nucleotides not matched to a gene: 11. In DNA form, the CDR3 reads TGCGCCAGCAGTCGGAGACAGGGCATATTCTACGAGCAGTACTTC. Translation: CASSRRQGIFYEQYF.

The rearrangement uses TRBV29-1 and TRBJ2-1; D possibly corresponds to TRBD2 (5 bases). The CDR3 contains 10 residues. The V end was cut by 6 bases, the J end by 7 bases, with 7 bases between. Per the germline V gene, CDR1 is SQVTM and CDR2 is ANQGSEA. CDR3 amino acids: CSVRGNEQFF. The CDR3 DNA follows: TGCAGCGTGCGAGGGAATGAGCAGTTCTTC.

The chain employs TRBV7-9 and TRBJ2-7; 9 nucleotides line up with TRBD2. CDR1 and CDR2 from the germline V gene are SEHNR and FQNEAQ (reference sequence). This CDR3 is 16 amino acids long. Trimming at V came to 1 base and at J to 4 bases, leaving 8 bases not matched to a gene. DNA for the CDR3: TGTGCCAGCAGCTTAGTGTTAGCGGGAGAATCTTACGAGCAGTACTTC. This codes for CASSLVLAGESYEQYF.

This rearrangement joins TRBV11-2 to TRBJ2-7; D possibly corresponds to TRBD2 (5 bases). This CDR3 comprises 12 residues. From germline, CDR1 is SGHAT and CDR2 FQNNGV. V was clipped by 1 base and J by 9 bases, with 10 bases between them. The CDR3: CASSLGGRGQYF. CDR3 sequence (DNA): TGTGCCAGCAGCTTAGGTGGGAGAGGGCAGTACTTC.

This clone was recorded once. This sequence joins TRBV6-4 and TRBJ1-4; tentative D call: TRBD1 (5 bases). This CDR3 is 12 amino acids long. Trimming cost V 6 bases and J 4 bases, with 6 bases left between them. From germline, CDR1 is MRHNA and CDR2 SNTAGT. The DNA of the CDR3 is TGTGCCAGCAGGGGGGGTAATGAAAAACTGTTTTTT. Its translation is CASRGGNEKLFF.

V gene TRBV12-1 combines with J gene TRBJ1-2. TRBV12-1 constitutes a pseudogene. This CDR3 comprises 13 residues. In nucleotides, the CDR3 is TGTGCCAGCACCAGGACTGCTAACTATGGCTACACCTTC. It yields the protein CASTRTANYGYTF.

The V gene is TRBV5-6, the J gene TRBJ1-2; D is unresolved. Germline V gene lookup returns CDR1 SGHDT and CDR2 YYEEEE. Trimming pared 5 bases from V and 7 bases from J, leaving 9 bases between. This CDR3 contains 11 residues. The CDR3 DNA reads as TGTGCCAGCAGACAAAGCGGTGGCTACACCTTC. Its protein is CASRQSGGYTF.